This T cell receptor beta chain derives from a study of shared clonotypes between healthy human individuals. The germline gives CDR1 SEHNR, CDR2 FQNEAQ (reference sequence). V was pared by 3 bases and J by 6 bases, with 10 bases of the junction left unmatched. The CDR3 length is 17 residues. Measured with immunoSEQ multiplex PCR; TCRdb has only the in-frame clones, and not every one. The sample includes 1.6 million or so clones, roughly 96% of them seen just once. The TCR comes from a man aged 25-45 years in good health. The sequencing sample was made of naive CD4+ T cells sorted from blood. Subset denoted: CD45RA+ positively selected. The V gene is TRBV7-9, the J gene TRBJ2-3; 12 bases agree with TRBD2. DNA for the CDR3: TGTGCCAGCAGCTTTAGACTAGCGGGAGATGTCCGGGATACGCAGTATTTT. Protein sequence: CASSFRLAGDVRDTQYF.